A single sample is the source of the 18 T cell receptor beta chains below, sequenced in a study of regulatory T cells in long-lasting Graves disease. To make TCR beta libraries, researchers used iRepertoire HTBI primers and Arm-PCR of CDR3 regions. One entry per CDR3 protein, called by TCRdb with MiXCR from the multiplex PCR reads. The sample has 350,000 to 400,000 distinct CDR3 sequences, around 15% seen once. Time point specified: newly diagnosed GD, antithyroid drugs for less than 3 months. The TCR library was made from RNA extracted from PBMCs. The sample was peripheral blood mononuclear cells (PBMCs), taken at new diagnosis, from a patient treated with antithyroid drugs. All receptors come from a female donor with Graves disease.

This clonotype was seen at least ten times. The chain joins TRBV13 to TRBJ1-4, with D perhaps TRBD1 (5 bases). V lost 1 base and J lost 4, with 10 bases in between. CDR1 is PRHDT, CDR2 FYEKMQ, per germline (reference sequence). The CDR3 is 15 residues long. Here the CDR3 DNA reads TGTGCCAGCAGCTTAGCAGGGTCGGATAATGAAAAACTGTTTTTT. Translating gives CASSLAGSDNEKLFF.

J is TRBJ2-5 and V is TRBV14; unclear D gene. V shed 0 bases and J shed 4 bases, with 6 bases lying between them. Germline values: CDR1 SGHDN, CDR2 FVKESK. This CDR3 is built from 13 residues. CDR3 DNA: TGTGCCAGCAGCCAAGAGGTGGGAGAGACCCAGTACTTC. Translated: CASSQEVGETQYF.

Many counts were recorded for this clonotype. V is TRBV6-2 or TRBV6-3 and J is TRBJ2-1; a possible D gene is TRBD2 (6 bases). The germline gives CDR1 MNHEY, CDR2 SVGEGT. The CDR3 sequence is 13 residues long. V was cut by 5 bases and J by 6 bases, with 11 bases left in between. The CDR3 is CASSAGLINEQFF. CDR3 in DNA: TGTGCCAGCAGTGCCGGACTAATCAATGAGCAGTTCTTC.

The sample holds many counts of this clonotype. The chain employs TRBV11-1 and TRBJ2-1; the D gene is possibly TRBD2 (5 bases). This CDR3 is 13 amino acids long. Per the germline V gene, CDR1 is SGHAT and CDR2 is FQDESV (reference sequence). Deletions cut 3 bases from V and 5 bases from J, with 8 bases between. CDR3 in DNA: TGTGCCAGCAGCTTTGCCGGGAACAATGAGCAGTTCTTC. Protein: CASSFAGNNEQFF.

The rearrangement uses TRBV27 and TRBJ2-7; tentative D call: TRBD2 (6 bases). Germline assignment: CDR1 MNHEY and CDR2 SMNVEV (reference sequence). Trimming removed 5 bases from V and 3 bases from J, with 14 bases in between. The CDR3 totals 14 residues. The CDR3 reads CASSLKWGDYEQYF. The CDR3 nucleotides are TGTGCCAGCAGTCTCAAGTGGGGGGACTACGAGCAGTACTTC.

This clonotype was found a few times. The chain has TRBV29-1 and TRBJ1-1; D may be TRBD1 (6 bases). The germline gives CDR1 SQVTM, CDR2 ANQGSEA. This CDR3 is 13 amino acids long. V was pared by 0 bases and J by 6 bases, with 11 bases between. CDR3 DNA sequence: TGCAGCGTTGAAGAGGGGGCGAATGCTGAAGCTTTCTTT. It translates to CSVEEGANAEAFF.

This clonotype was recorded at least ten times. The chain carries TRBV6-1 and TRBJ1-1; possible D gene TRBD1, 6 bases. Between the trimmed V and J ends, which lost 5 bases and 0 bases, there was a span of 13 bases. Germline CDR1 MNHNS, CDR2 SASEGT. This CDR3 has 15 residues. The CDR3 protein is CASSQFRGVNTEAFF. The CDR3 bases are TGTGCCAGCAGTCAATTCAGGGGTGTGAACACTGAAGCTTTCTTT.

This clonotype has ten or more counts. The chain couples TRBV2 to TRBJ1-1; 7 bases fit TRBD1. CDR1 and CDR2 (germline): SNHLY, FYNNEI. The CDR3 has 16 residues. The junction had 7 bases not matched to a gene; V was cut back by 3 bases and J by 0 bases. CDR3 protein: CASSEREGAVNTEAFF. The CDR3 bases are TGTGCCAGCAGTGAGAGAGAGGGGGCCGTGAACACTGAAGCTTTCTTT.

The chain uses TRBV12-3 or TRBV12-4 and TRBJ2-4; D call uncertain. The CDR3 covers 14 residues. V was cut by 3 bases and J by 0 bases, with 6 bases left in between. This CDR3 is CASSFGLAKNIQYF. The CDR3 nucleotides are TGTGCCAGCAGTTTTGGGCTAGCCAAAAACATTCAGTACTTC.

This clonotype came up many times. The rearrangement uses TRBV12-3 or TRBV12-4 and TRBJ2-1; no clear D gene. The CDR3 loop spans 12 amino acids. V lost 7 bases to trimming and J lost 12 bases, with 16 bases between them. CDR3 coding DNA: TGTGCCAGCACTTCCACGTTGGCTGCGCAGTTCTTC. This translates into CASTSTLAAQFF.

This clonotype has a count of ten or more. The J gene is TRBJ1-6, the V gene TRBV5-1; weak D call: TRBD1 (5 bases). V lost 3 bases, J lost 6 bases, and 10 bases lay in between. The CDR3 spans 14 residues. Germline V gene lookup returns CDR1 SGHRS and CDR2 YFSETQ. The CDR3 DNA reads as TGCGCCAGCAGCTCTTCAGGGCTTAATTCACCCCTCCACTTT. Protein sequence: CASSSSGLNSPLHF.

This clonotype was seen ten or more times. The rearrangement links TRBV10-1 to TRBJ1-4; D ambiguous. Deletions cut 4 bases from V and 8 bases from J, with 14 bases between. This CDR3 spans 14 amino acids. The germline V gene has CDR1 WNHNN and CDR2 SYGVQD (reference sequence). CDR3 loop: CASSVHSPGEKLFF. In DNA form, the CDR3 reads TGCGCCAGCAGTGTGCACAGTCCCGGGGAAAAACTGTTTTTT.

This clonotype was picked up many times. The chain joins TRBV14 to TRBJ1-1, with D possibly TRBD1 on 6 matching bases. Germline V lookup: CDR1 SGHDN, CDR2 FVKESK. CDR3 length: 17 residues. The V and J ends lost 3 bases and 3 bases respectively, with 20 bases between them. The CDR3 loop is CASSHWPSGGRDTEAFF. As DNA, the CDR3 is TGTGCCAGCAGCCATTGGCCATCCGGGGGCCGGGACACTGAAGCTTTCTTT.

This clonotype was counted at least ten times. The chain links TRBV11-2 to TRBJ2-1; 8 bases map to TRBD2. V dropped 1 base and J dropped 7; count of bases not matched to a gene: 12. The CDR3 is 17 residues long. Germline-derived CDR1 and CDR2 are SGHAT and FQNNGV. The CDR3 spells CASSLAPTAGARNEQFF. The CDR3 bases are TGTGCCAGCAGCTTAGCTCCCACAGCGGGGGCAAGGAATGAGCAGTTCTTC.

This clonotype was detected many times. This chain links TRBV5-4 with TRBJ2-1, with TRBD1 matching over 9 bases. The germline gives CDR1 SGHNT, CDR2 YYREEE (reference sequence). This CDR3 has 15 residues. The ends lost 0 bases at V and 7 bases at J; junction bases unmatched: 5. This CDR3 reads CASSLELGQGNEQFF. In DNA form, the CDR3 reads TGTGCCAGCAGCTTGGAGCTGGGACAGGGTAATGAGCAGTTCTTC.

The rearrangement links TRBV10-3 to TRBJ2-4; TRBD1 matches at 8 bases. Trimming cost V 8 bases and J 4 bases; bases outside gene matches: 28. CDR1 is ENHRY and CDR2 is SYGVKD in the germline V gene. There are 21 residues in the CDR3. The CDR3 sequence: CAIERTGFVPIIVFRKNIQYF. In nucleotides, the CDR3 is TGTGCCATCGAGAGGACAGGGTTTGTCCCCATAATAGTTTTTAGGAAAAACATTCAGTACTTC.

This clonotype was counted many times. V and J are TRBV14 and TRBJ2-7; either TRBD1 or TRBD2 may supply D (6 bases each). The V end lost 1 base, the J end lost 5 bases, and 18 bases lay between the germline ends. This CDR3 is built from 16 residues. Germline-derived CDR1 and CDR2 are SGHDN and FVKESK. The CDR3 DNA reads TGTGCCAGCAGCCAAGGTCGGGCAGGGGAGGCGGACGAGCAGTACTTC. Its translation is CASSQGRAGEADEQYF.

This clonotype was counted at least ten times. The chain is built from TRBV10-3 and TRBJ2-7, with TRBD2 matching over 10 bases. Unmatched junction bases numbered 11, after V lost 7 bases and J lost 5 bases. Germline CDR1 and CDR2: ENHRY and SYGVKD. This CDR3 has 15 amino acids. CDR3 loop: CAITQTGTSDNEQYF. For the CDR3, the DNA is TGTGCCATCACACAGACCGGGACTAGCGACAACGAGCAGTACTTC.